These 23 T cell receptor beta chains were sequenced from one sample in a study of T cells in Graves' hyperthyroidism and ophthalmopathy. TCR beta CDR3 regions were amplified from RNA. Primed by the HTBI set, a first-round RT-PCR was run on the TCR CDR3. Using its own MiXCR run on the multiplex PCR reads, TCRdb lists one record per CDR3 protein. The sample records over 400,000 distinct CDR3 sequences, roughly 14% being singletons. Sequencing used blood. The receptors originated from a man between 18 and 35 years old with Graves' ophthalmopathy.

This clonotype appeared a few times. This chain connects TRBV3-1 to TRBJ2-7; 11 bases map to TRBD2. Germline CDR1 is LGHDT and CDR2 is YNNKEL (reference sequence). CDR3 length equals 17 residues. The J segment lost 4 bases and the V segment lost 3 bases, leaving 11 bases of the junction unmatched. CDR3 in amino acids: CASSHSILAGVRYEQYF. In nucleotides, the CDR3 is TGTGCCAGCAGCCATTCCATACTAGCGGGAGTCAGGTACGAGCAGTACTTC.

This chain links TRBV19 with TRBJ2-7, with 9 bases that match TRBD2. Germline values: CDR1 LNHDA, CDR2 SQIVND (reference sequence). The V and J ends lost 3 bases and 6 bases, in that order; junction bases with no gene match: 9. CDR3 length: 15 residues. The CDR3 region is CASSIAGGVVFEQYF. The CDR3 DNA sequence: TGTGCCAGTAGTATCGCGGGAGGGGTGGTGTTCGAGCAGTACTTC.

Regarding this clonotype: This may be a read error, as it is one base from a much larger clone. This rearrangement joins TRBV11-2 to TRBJ1-2, with D perhaps matching TRBD1 (6 bases). Germline values: CDR1 SGHAT, CDR2 FQNNGV. The CDR3 is made up of 12 amino acids. The CDR3 here is CTSSLSGAGYTF. The CDR3 coding sequence is TGTACCAGCAGCTTATCAGGGGCCGGCTACACCTTC.

This clonotype came up a few times. V usage is TRBV28 and J usage is TRBJ2-7; D uncertain. The CDR3 extends over 16 amino acids. From germline, CDR1 is MDHEN and CDR2 SYDVKM. Trimming took off 4 bases at V and 3 bases at J, with 19 bases between the two ends. CDR3 region: CASSSRIKGGNYEQYF. The CDR3 bases are TGTGCCAGCAGTTCCCGAATAAAGGGTGGCAACTACGAGCAGTACTTC.

This clonotype was counted between two and nine times. The J gene is TRBJ1-5, the V gene TRBV4-2; no clear D. Germline V lookup: CDR1 LGHNA, CDR2 YNFKEQ. The CDR3 has 13 amino acids. V lost 0 bases, J lost 6 bases, and 6 bases lay in between. CDR3 in DNA: TGTGCCAGCAGCCAAGACGGTCCTCAGCCCCAGCATTTT. Translating it yields CASSQDGPQPQHF.

This clonotype was counted ten times or more. In nucleotides, the CDR3 is TGTGCCAGCAGCCATCTGTCAGAGCAGTACTTC. This sequence encodes CASSHLSEQYF. The rearrangement links TRBV3-1 to TRBJ2-7; D unclear. This CDR3 spans 11 amino acids. The germline gives CDR1 LGHDT, CDR2 YNNKEL (reference sequence). V was shortened by 3 bases and J by 7 bases, with 7 bases between the two germline ends.

The chain combines TRBV19 with TRBJ1-2; the match to TRBD1 covers 7 bases. V shed 8 bases, J shed 5 bases, and the junction held 8 bases outside the gene matches. The CDR3 is made up of 13 amino acids. Germline assignment: CDR1 LNHDA and CDR2 SQIVND (reference sequence). CDR3 protein: CASVPGTAYGYTF. CDR3 DNA: TGTGCCAGTGTCCCCGGGACAGCTTATGGCTACACCTTC.

The table lists this clonotype with many counts. The rearrangement joins TRBV7-2 to TRBJ2-5, with 8 bases that match TRBD2. This CDR3 is 15 amino acids long. Germline V gene sequence: CDR1 SGHTA, CDR2 FQGNSA. J gave up 2 bases and V 5 bases, and 7 bases lay outside the gene matches. CDR3 bases: TGTGCCAGCAGCCCGTGGGGCGGGGGGCAAGAGACCCAGTACTTC. Its translation is CASSPWGGGQETQYF. Variable domain in full (rest from reference TRBV7-2 and TRBJ2-5): GAGVSQSPSNKVTEKGKDVELRCDPISGHTALYWYRQSLGQGLEFLIYFQGNSAPDKSGLPSDRFSAERTGGSVSTLTIQRTQQEDSAVYLCASSPWGGGQETQYFGPGTRLLVL.

This chain uses TRBV6-5 with TRBJ2-7; TRBD1 matches 8 bases. The CDR3 runs to 16 residues. CDR1 and CDR2 from the germline V gene are MNHEY and SVGAGI. The J segment lost 3 bases and the V segment lost 0 bases, leaving 7 bases of the junction unmatched. CDR3 nucleotides: TGTGCCAGCAGTTACTCCGGACAGGGAGTATTCTACGAGCAGTACTTC. Protein: CASSYSGQGVFYEQYF.

This clonotype has only one observation. The chain carries TRBV11-2 and TRBJ2-5, with D hard to call. This CDR3 has 13 residues. Trimming pared 0 bases from V and 5 bases from J, leaving 7 bases between. Germline loops: CDR1 SGHAT, CDR2 FQNNGV. CDR3 loop: CASSLDPWETQYF. CDR3 nucleotide sequence: TGTGCCAGCAGCTTAGACCCCTGGGAGACCCAGTACTTC.

This clonotype turned up a few times. J is TRBJ2-1 and V is TRBV5-1, with D tentatively TRBD1 (8 bases). V was clipped by 0 bases and J by 0 bases, with 13 bases between them. The length of the CDR3 is 17 residues. CDR1 and CDR2 (germline): SGHRS, YFSETQ. This chain's CDR3 is CASSLATGGGSYNEQFF. The CDR3 bases are TGCGCCAGCAGCTTGGCAACAGGGGGGGGCTCCTACAATGAGCAGTTCTTC.

Ten or more counts support this clonotype. The chain links TRBV6-1 to TRBJ1-1, with D perhaps TRBD1 (6 bases). Per the germline V gene, CDR1 is MNHNS and CDR2 is SASEGT. This CDR3 comprises 14 residues. Trimming took off 6 bases at V and 1 base at J, with 12 bases between the two ends. This CDR3 reads CASRPSDRNTEAFF. CDR3 bases: TGTGCCAGCAGACCCTCGGACAGGAACACTGAAGCTTTCTTT.

This clonotype was observed many times. This chain joins TRBV7-8 and TRBJ2-7; D is perhaps TRBD1 or TRBD2 (5 bases each). CDR1 SGHVS and CDR2 FQNEAQ come from the germline V gene. The CDR3 runs to 16 residues. Trimming pared 3 bases from V and 2 bases from J, leaving 17 bases between. The CDR3 bases are TGTGCCAGCAGCTTCGGGGTGGGGACGGACACCTACGAGCAGTACTTC. Its protein product is CASSFGVGTDTYEQYF.

There are a few counts of this clonotype. The V and J genes are TRBV25-1 and TRBJ1-2; TRBD1 matches at 12 bases. CDR3 length: 16 amino acids. V was pared by 6 bases and J by 8 bases, with 13 bases of the junction left unmatched. Germline V gives CDR1 MGHDK, CDR2 SYGVNS. CDR3 sequence: CASSAGGGQGAFGYTF. The DNA for the CDR3 is TGTGCCAGCAGCGCGGGGGGGGGACAGGGGGCGTTCGGCTACACCTTC.

There are many counts of this clonotype. This chain connects TRBV5-1 to TRBJ2-1, with D possibly TRBD2 on 5 matching bases. Trimming pared 0 bases from V and 9 bases from J, leaving 10 bases between. Germline CDR1 is SGHRS and CDR2 is YFSETQ. The CDR3 extends over 13 amino acids. CDR3: CASSLGSEAEQFF. The CDR3 DNA reads as TGCGCCAGCAGCTTGGGTAGCGAGGCTGAGCAGTTCTTC. Supplemented by reference TRBV5-1 and TRBJ2-1, the full variable domain reads KAGVTQTPRYLIKTRGQQVTLSCSPISGHRSVSWYQQTPGQGLQFLFEYFSETQRNKGNFPGRFSGRQFSNSRSEMNVSTLELGDSALYLCASSLGSEAEQFFGPGTRLTVL.

This clonotype was recorded at least ten times. V gene TRBV15 combines with J gene TRBJ2-5; D is ambiguous. The germline V gene encodes CDR1 LNHNV and CDR2 YYDKDF (reference sequence). CDR3 size: 14 residues. V shed 8 bases and J shed 2 bases, with 15 bases lying between them. The CDR3 region is CATSVRQLQETQYF. The DNA of the CDR3 is TGTGCCACCTCAGTTCGGCAGTTACAAGAGACCCAGTACTTC.

At least ten counts were recorded for this clonotype. The chain has TRBV7-8 and TRBJ2-3; tentatively, D is TRBD1 or TRBD2 (5 bases each). Germline values: CDR1 SGHVS, CDR2 FQNEAQ. The CDR3 loop spans 13 amino acids. Trimming took off 4 bases at V and 5 bases at J, with 10 bases between the two ends. The CDR3 bases are TGTGCCAGCAGCTCCCAGAGGGGAGATACGCAGTATTTT. Protein product: CASSSQRGDTQYF.

This clonotype was seen a handful of times. V is TRBV5-1 and J is TRBJ2-5, with 11 bases that match TRBD2. Germline-derived CDR1 and CDR2 are SGHRS and YFSETQ. The CDR3 length is 16 residues. J lost 1 base, V lost 0 bases, and 2 bases had no gene match. CDR3 nucleotide sequence: TGCGCCAGCAGCTTGGCAGGGACTAGCGGCCAAGAGACCCAGTACTTC. Its protein is CASSLAGTSGQETQYF.

The chain is built from TRBV7-9 and TRBJ2-7, with 9 bases fitting TRBD1. Germline CDR1 and CDR2: SEHNR and FQNEAQ (reference sequence). V trimming: 5 bases; J trimming: 1 base; junction bases outside the gene matches: 9. The CDR3 runs 16 residues. CDR3 loop: CASSLGGTGYSYEQYF. CDR3 nucleotides: TGTGCCAGCAGCCTAGGAGGGACAGGGTATTCCTACGAGCAGTACTTC.

This clonotype was detected many times. This chain uses TRBV5-8 with TRBJ2-3; 8 nucleotides line up with TRBD2. The CDR3 spans 15 residues. Germline values: CDR1 SGHTS, CDR2 YDEGEE. The ends lost 2 bases at V and 4 bases at J; junction bases unmatched: 6. The CDR3, as DNA: TGTGCCAGCAGCTTAGAGCGGGGGCGTGCAGATACGCAGTATTTT. It encodes CASSLERGRADTQYF.

This clonotype has more than one count but fewer than ten. The rearrangement links TRBV7-3 to TRBJ2-4; D call uncertain. This CDR3 contains 14 residues. Germline V gene lookup returns CDR1 SGHTA and CDR2 FQGTGA. Trimming shortened V by 0 bases and J by 15 bases, and 18 bases separated the two germline ends. The CDR3 coding sequence is TGTGCCAGCAGCTTAACTCGAGTAGATCCGGTCAGGTACTTC. Translation gives CASSLTRVDPVRYF.

In this sample, this clonotype turned up many times. The rearrangement joins TRBV11-2 to TRBJ1-2; no firm D call. The CDR3 totals 14 residues. Germline CDR1 is SGHAT and CDR2 is FQNNGV. Deletions cut 2 bases from V and 0 bases from J, with 7 bases between. The CDR3 nucleotides read TGTGCCAGCAGCTTAATAACAGCTAACTATGGCTACACCTTC. It codes for CASSLITANYGYTF. Full variable domain (outside the CDR3, taken from reference TRBV11-2 and TRBJ1-2): EAGVAQSPRYKIIEKRQSVAFWCNPISGHATLYWYQQILGQGPKLLIQFQNNGVVDDSQLPKDRFSAERLKGVDSTLKIQPAKLEDSAVYLCASSLITANYGYTFGSGTRLTVV.

This clonotype occurred many times. V is TRBV19 and J is TRBJ2-7, with 9 bases aligning to TRBD2. V lost 7 bases and J lost 6; bases outside the gene matches: 13. CDR3 length: 15 amino acids. Germline CDR1 reads LNHDA; CDR2 reads SQIVND (reference sequence). CDR3 in amino acids: CASTPRAGGPLEQYF. The DNA of the CDR3 is TGTGCCAGTACCCCTCGGGCGGGAGGGCCGCTCGAGCAGTACTTC. The entire variable domain, with the rest obtained from reference TRBV19 and TRBJ2-7, is as follows: DGGITQSPKYLFRKEGQNVTLSCEQNLNHDAMYWYRQDPGQGLRLIYYSQIVNDFQKGDIAEGYSVSREKKESFPLTVTSAQKNPTAFYLCASTPRAGGPLEQYFGPGTRLTVT.